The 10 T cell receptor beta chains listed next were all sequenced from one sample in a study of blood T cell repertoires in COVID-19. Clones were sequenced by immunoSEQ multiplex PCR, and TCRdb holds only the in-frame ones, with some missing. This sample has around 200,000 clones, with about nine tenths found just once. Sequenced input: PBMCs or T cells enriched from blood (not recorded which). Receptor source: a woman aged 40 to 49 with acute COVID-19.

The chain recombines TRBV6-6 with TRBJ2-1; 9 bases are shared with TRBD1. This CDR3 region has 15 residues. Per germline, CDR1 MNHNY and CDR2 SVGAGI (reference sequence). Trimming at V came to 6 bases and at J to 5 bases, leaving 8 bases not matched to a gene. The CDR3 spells CASRIQGAGNNEQFF. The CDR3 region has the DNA TGTGCCAGCAGAATACAGGGGGCCGGGAACAATGAGCAGTTCTTC.

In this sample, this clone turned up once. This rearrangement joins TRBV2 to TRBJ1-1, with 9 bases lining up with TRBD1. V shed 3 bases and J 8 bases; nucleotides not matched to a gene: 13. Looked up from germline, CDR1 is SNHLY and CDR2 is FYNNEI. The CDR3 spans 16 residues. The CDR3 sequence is CASSDNPGTGISEAFF. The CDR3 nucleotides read TGTGCCAGCAGTGATAACCCCGGGACAGGGATATCCGAAGCTTTCTTT.

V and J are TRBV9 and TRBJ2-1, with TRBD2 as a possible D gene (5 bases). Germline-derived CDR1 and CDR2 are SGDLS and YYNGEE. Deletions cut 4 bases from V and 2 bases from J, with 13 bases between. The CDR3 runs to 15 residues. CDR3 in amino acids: CASSPPGYAYNEQFF. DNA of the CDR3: TGTGCCAGCAGCCCTCCGGGGTATGCCTACAATGAGCAGTTCTTC. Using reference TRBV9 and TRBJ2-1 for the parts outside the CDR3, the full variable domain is DSGVTQTPKHLITATGQRVTLRCSPRSGDLSVYWYQQSLDQGLQFLIQYYNGEERAKGNILERFSAQQFPDLHSELNLSSLELGDSALYFCASSPPGYAYNEQFFGPGTRLTVL.

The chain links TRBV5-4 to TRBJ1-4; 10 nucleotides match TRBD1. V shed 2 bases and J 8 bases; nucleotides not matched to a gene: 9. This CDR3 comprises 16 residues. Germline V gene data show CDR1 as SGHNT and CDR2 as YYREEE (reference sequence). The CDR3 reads CASSFATGTGVEKLFF. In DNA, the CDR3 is TGTGCCAGCAGCTTCGCTACCGGGACAGGGGTCGAAAAACTGTTTTTT.

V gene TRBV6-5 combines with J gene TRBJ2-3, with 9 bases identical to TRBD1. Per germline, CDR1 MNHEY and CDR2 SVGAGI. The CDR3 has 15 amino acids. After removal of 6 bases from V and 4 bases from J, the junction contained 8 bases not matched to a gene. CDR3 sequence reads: CASRPWTGVPDTQYF. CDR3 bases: TGTGCCAGCAGACCCTGGACAGGGGTCCCAGATACGCAGTATTTT.

CDR3 region: CASSLGTGKHQPQHF. Written as DNA, the CDR3 is TGTGCCAGCAGCTTAGGGACAGGGAAGCATCAGCCCCAGCATTTT. The rearrangement uses TRBV7-6 and TRBJ1-5; 8 bases match TRBD1. The trim removed 1 base at V and 5 bases at J, leaving 4 bases unmatched. CDR1 is SGHVS and CDR2 is FNYEAQ in the germline V gene. This CDR3 has 15 amino acids.

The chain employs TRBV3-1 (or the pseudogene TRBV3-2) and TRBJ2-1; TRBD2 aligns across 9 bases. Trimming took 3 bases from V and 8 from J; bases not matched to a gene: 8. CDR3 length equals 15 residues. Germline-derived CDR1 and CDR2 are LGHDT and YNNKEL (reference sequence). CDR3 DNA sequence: TGTGCCAGCAGCCAGGGGCTAGCGGGGATTTATGAGCAGTTCTTC. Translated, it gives CASSQGLAGIYEQFF.

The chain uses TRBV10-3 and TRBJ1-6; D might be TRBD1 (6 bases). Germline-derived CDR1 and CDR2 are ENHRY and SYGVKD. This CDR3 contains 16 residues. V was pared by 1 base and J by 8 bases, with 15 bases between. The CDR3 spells CAISEFSGALDSPLHF. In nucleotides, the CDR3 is TGTGCCATCAGTGAGTTTTCAGGGGCCCTAGATTCACCCCTCCACTTT.

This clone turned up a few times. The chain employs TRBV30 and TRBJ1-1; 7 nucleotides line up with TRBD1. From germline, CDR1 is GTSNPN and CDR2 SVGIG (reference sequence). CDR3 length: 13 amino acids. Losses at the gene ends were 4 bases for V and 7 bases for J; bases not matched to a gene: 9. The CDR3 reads CAWIGTEGNEAFF. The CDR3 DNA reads TGTGCCTGGATCGGGACAGAGGGAAATGAAGCTTTCTTT.

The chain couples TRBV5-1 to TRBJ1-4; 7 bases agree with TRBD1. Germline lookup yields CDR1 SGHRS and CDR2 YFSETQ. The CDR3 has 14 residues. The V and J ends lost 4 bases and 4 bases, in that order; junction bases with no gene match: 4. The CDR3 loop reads CASSRGQINEKLFF. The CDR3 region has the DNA TGCGCCAGCAGCCGGGGACAGATTAATGAAAAACTGTTTTTT.